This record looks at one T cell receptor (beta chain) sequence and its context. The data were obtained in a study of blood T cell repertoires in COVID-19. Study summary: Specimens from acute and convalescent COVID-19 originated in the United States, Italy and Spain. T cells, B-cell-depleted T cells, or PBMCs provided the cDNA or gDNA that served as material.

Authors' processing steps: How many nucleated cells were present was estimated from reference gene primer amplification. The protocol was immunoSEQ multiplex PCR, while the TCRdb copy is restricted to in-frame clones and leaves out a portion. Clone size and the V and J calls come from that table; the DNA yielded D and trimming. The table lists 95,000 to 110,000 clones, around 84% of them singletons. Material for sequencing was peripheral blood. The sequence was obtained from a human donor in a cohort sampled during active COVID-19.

CDR3 DNA sequence: TGCGCCAGCAGCCAAGGGGACACATTGTGGGCTTTCTTT. This translates into CASSQGDTLWAFF. This chain uses TRBV5-1 with TRBJ1-1; possible D gene TRBD1, 6 bases. CDR3 size: 13 residues. V lost 4 bases and J lost 11, with 18 bases in between. Germline CDR1 SGHRS, CDR2 YFSETQ.